These 15 T cell receptor beta chains originate from one sample sequenced in a study of control samples from healthy donors and cancer patients. The repertoire was sequenced with immunoSEQ multiplex PCR; TCRdb's copy has only in-frame clones and lacks some. The sample has about 170,000 clones, just over 90% seen once. Sequenced material: blood. The source is a woman aged 55-69 years in good health.

The CDR3 loop reads CASSPGRGTTNTGELFF. CDR3 sequence (DNA): TGTGCCAGCAGCCCGGGGCGGGGGACCACGAACACCGGGGAGCTGTTTTTT. The chain carries TRBV7-9 and TRBJ2-2; 7 bases line up with TRBD2. J gave up 0 bases and V 5 bases, and 9 bases lay outside the gene matches. The germline gives CDR1 SEHNR, CDR2 FQNEAQ (reference sequence). CDR3 length equals 17 residues.

V is TRBV7-9 and J is TRBJ2-3; 10 bases are shared with TRBD1. The V and J ends lost 3 bases and 4 bases, in that order; junction bases with no gene match: 7. Germline V gene data show CDR1 as SEHNR and CDR2 as FQNEAQ (reference sequence). The CDR3 runs 16 residues. The CDR3 region has the DNA TGTGCCAGCAGCTTGGGACAGGGGAGTTTTGCAGATACGCAGTATTTT. Translated, it gives CASSLGQGSFADTQYF.

The chain recombines TRBV27 with TRBJ2-1, with TRBD2 identical over 16 bases. The germline V gene has CDR1 MNHEY and CDR2 SMNVEV (reference sequence). With 0 bases clipped from V and 10 bases from J, the junction kept 6 bases outside the gene matches. CDR3 length: 17 residues. In nucleotides, the CDR3 is TGTGCCAGCAGTTTATCGACCGGGACTAGCGGGGGGGAGGAGCAGTTCTTC. As protein: CASSLSTGTSGGEEQFF.

This sequence joins TRBV5-1 and TRBJ1-1; D possibly corresponds to TRBD1 (5 bases). Germline values: CDR1 SGHRS, CDR2 YFSETQ. The CDR3 sequence is 13 residues long. Trimming left V 4 bases short and J 4 bases short, with 11 bases between. CDR3 amino acids: CASSQGTGTEAFF. The CDR3 nucleotides are TGCGCCAGCAGCCAGGGTACTGGCACTGAAGCTTTCTTT.

The chain uses TRBV7-2 and TRBJ2-1, with 13 bases fitting TRBD2. The V segment lost 5 bases and the J segment 4 bases; nucleotides outside the gene matches: 5. The CDR3 has 16 amino acids. Germline CDR1 is SGHTA and CDR2 is FQGNSA. The CDR3 nucleotides read TGTGCCAGCAGCATACTAGCGGGGGGGCTATACAATGAGCAGTTCTTC. Translating it yields CASSILAGGLYNEQFF.

The chain links TRBV9 to TRBJ2-7, with TRBD1 as a possible D gene (6 bases). V was clipped by 3 bases and J by 6 bases, with 19 bases between them. CDR1 and CDR2 from the germline V gene are SGDLS and YYNGEE. The CDR3 is 15 amino acids. The CDR3 here is CASSARTAPSGEQYF. The CDR3 DNA is TGTGCCAGCAGCGCCCGGACAGCCCCATCGGGCGAGCAGTACTTC.

This chain uses TRBV5-1 with TRBJ1-1; D unclear. V was clipped by 2 bases and J by 4 bases, with 12 bases between them. Germline-derived CDR1 and CDR2 are SGHRS and YFSETQ. The CDR3 has 14 residues. CDR3 protein: CASSLRFEATEAFF. In DNA, the CDR3 is TGCGCCAGCAGCTTACGATTTGAAGCCACTGAAGCTTTCTTT.

This clone was picked up a small number of times. For the CDR3, the DNA is TGTGCCAGCAGTTTATATGGGACAGGGGGAAATTCACCCCTCCACTTT. Its protein product is CASSLYGTGGNSPLHF. The rearrangement links TRBV27 to TRBJ1-6, with 11 bases fitting TRBD1. Germline-derived CDR1 and CDR2 are MNHEY and SMNVEV (reference sequence). V trimming: 1 base; J trimming: 7 bases; junction bases outside the gene matches: 3. The CDR3 has 16 residues.

The chain joins TRBV18 to TRBJ1-2; TRBD1 aligns across 8 bases. Looked up from germline, CDR1 is KGHSH and CDR2 is LQKENI. The CDR3 sequence is 15 residues long. The junction had 3 bases not matched to a gene; V was cut back by 0 bases and J by 3 bases. The CDR3 coding sequence is TGTGCCAGCTCACCACCGGACAGGGCGGACTATGGCTACACCTTC. Its translation: CASSPPDRADYGYTF.

The chain has TRBV6-6 and TRBJ1-1; weak D call: TRBD1 (5 bases). The CDR3 consists of 14 residues. Between the trimmed V and J ends, which lost 6 bases and 0 bases, there was a span of 11 bases. Germline V CDR1 and CDR2: MNHNY, SVGAGI (reference sequence). The CDR3 DNA reads as TGTGCCAGCAGACCGGGACGGCTGAACACTGAAGCTTTCTTT. It codes for CASRPGRLNTEAFF.

The chain uses TRBV19 and TRBJ1-4; no definite D call. Between the trimmed V and J ends, which lost 4 bases and 9 bases, there was a span of 21 bases. The germline CDR1 and CDR2 sequences are LNHDA and SQIVND (reference sequence). CDR3 length: 16 amino acids. The CDR3 here is CASSNGGFTSRKKLFF. CDR3 DNA: TGTGCCAGTAGTAATGGAGGGTTTACTTCGAGGAAAAAACTGTTTTTT.

The chain carries TRBV7-9 and TRBJ2-7; the match to TRBD2 covers 12 bases. The length of the CDR3 is 17 residues. With V trimmed by 5 bases and J by 0 bases, 8 bases remained unmatched. Germline CDR1 SEHNR, CDR2 FQNEAQ (reference sequence). DNA for the CDR3: TGTGCCAGCAGCGGGCCAGCTAGCGGGGGGGACTCCTACGAGCAGTACTTC. It translates to CASSGPASGGDSYEQYF.

The chain has TRBV6-6 and TRBJ2-2, with unresolved D. This CDR3 spans 11 amino acids. V dropped 4 bases and J dropped 6 bases, with 3 bases sitting between them. In germline, CDR1 is MNHNY, CDR2 SVGAGI (reference sequence). The CDR3 spells CASSSPGELFF. CDR3 DNA: TGTGCCAGCAGTTCCCCCGGGGAGCTGTTTTTT.

The chain combines TRBV5-1 with TRBJ1-5; D might be TRBD1 (6 bases). The CDR3 runs 14 residues. Germline CDR1 SGHRS, CDR2 YFSETQ. V lost 2 bases and J lost 2, with 8 bases in between. The CDR3 here is CASSLSGGNQPQHF. In DNA, the CDR3 is TGCGCCAGCAGCTTATCAGGGGGCAATCAGCCCCAGCATTTT.

The chain carries TRBV6-2 or TRBV6-3 and TRBJ2-3, with no clear D. Trimming removed 0 bases from V and 2 bases from J, with 9 bases in between. Looked up from germline, CDR1 is MNHEY and CDR2 is SVGEGT. The CDR3 is 15 residues long. The CDR3: CASSYSSPYTDTQYF. CDR3 nucleotides: TGTGCCAGCAGTTACTCGAGTCCGTACACAGATACGCAGTATTTT.